The 26 T cell receptor beta chains presented below share a single source sample, sequenced in a study of blood T cell repertoires in COVID-19. Profiled with immunoSEQ multiplex PCR; TCRdb holds only in-frame clones, not every one. The sample has roughly 28,000 clones; approximately 88% are singletons. The source material was peripheral blood. These receptors came from a woman between 50 and 59 years old with active COVID-19.

The J gene is TRBJ2-3, the V gene TRBV4-2, with 7 nucleotides matching TRBD2. The CDR3 spans 17 residues. V lost 0 bases to trimming and J lost 0 bases; unmatched junction nucleotides: 6. Germline CDR1 reads LGHNA; CDR2 reads YNFKEQ. CDR3 sequence: CASSQEGSSGSTDTQYF. The CDR3 nucleotides are TGTGCCAGCAGCCAAGAAGGGTCTAGCGGAAGCACAGATACGCAGTATTTT.

The CDR3 is CAWSDLKTGGNQPQHF. For the CDR3, the DNA is TGTGCCTGGAGTGATTTGAAGACAGGGGGGAATCAGCCCCAGCATTTT. The gene calls are TRBV30 and TRBJ1-5, with 9 bases matching TRBD1. Looked up from germline, CDR1 is GTSNPN and CDR2 is SVGIG (reference sequence). V shed 1 base, J shed 4 bases, and the junction held 8 bases outside the gene matches. The CDR3 contains 16 residues.

The chain uses TRBV7-2 and TRBJ2-2; 11 nucleotides align to TRBD2. The germline CDR1 and CDR2 sequences are SGHTA and FQGNSA. The CDR3 has 17 amino acids. J was trimmed by 4 bases and V by 7 bases; bases with no gene match: 11. The CDR3 nucleotides are TGTGCCAGCACCCCCGGTAGCGGGAGGGCCGCCACCGGGGAGCTGTTTTTT. Protein product: CASTPGSGRAATGELFF.

This clone has just one count. The V call is TRBV20-1, the J call TRBJ1-1; weak D call: TRBD1 (5 bases). Germline V gene sequence: CDR1 DFQATT, CDR2 SNEGSKA (reference sequence). The V gene lost 3 bases and the J gene lost 4 bases, with 15 bases spanning the gap. The CDR3 contains 14 residues. CDR3 amino acids: CSASDPRRGTEAFF. Here the CDR3 DNA reads TGCAGTGCTAGTGATCCGCGGAGGGGCACTGAAGCTTTCTTT.

The chain has TRBV10-1 and TRBJ1-1; TRBD1 might be the D (6 bases). The V end was cut by 4 bases, the J end by 8 bases, with 14 bases between. Germline V gene data show CDR1 as WNHNN and CDR2 as SYGVQD (reference sequence). The CDR3 contains 13 residues. The CDR3 DNA is TGCGCCAGCAGTGTCGGGGGGGCATCGGAAGCTTTCTTT. Its translation: CASSVGGASEAFF.

This rearrangement joins TRBV3-1 (or the pseudogene TRBV3-2) to TRBJ2-1; possible D gene TRBD2, 5 bases. CDR1 and CDR2 from the germline V gene are LGHDT and YNNKEL (reference sequence). CDR3 length: 15 amino acids. V was shortened by 0 bases and J by 8 bases, with 14 bases between the two germline ends. The CDR3 sequence: CASSQDSLARHEQFF. As DNA, the CDR3 is TGTGCCAGCAGCCAAGATTCCCTAGCCCGCCATGAGCAGTTCTTC.

V is TRBV5-1 and J is TRBJ2-5, with 7 bases identical to TRBD1. The germline V gene has CDR1 SGHRS and CDR2 YFSETQ. The CDR3 loop spans 15 amino acids. Trimming took 1 base from V and 2 from J; bases not matched to a gene: 5. The chain's CDR3 is CASSLLGGGQETQYF. The DNA for the CDR3 is TGCGCCAGCAGCTTGTTAGGGGGCGGTCAAGAGACCCAGTACTTC.

V is TRBV27 and J is TRBJ2-7; D possibly corresponds to TRBD2 (5 bases). The CDR3 sequence is 13 residues long. Germline values: CDR1 MNHEY, CDR2 SMNVEV (reference sequence). V was shortened by 7 bases and J by 3 bases, with 13 bases between the two germline ends. Written as DNA, the CDR3 is TGTGCCAGCAAATTGCGACGGGACTACGAGCAGTACTTC. It yields the protein CASKLRRDYEQYF.

J is TRBJ1-1 and V is TRBV5-4; D perhaps matches TRBD1 (6 bases). The CDR3 runs to 13 residues. Germline V gives CDR1 SGHNT, CDR2 YYREEE (reference sequence). Trimming took off 3 bases at V and 11 bases at J, with 17 bases between the two ends. Here the CDR3 DNA reads TGTGCCAGCAGCTCGCGGACAGACCAACTGGCTTTCTTT. It encodes CASSSRTDQLAFF.

The V and J genes are TRBV6-6 and TRBJ2-5; TRBD2 matches at 10 bases. This CDR3 is 16 amino acids long. Trimming took 6 bases from V and 5 from J; bases not matched to a gene: 12. Germline V gene sequence: CDR1 MNHNY, CDR2 SVGAGI (reference sequence). The CDR3 coding sequence is TGTGCCAGCAGCCCCCCCAGCGGGAGGGAGGTGGAGACCCAGTACTTC. It codes for CASSPPSGREVETQYF.

This chain joins TRBV19 and TRBJ1-2; tentative D call: TRBD1 (5 bases). The CDR3 length is 14 residues. V shed 1 base and J shed 2 bases, with 8 bases lying between them. CDR1 is LNHDA and CDR2 is SQIVND in the germline V gene (reference sequence). The CDR3 reads CASSIGGRNYGYTF. The CDR3 nucleotides are TGTGCCAGTAGTATAGGGGGCAGGAACTATGGCTACACCTTC.

The genes are TRBV28 and TRBJ2-7; TRBD2 matches 9 bases. The CDR3 has 16 amino acids. V trimming: 3 bases; J trimming: 6 bases; junction bases outside the gene matches: 12. In germline, CDR1 is MDHEN, CDR2 SYDVKM. The CDR3 reads CASSLVGSGSQSEQYF. The CDR3 coding sequence is TGTGCCAGCAGTTTGGTGGGTAGCGGGAGCCAAAGCGAGCAGTACTTC. Looking up the rest from reference TRBV28 and TRBJ2-7 gives the full variable domain: DVKVTQSSRYLVKRTGEKVFLECVQDMDHENMFWYRQDPGLGLRLIYFSYDVKMKEKGDIPEGYSVSREKKERFSLILESASTNQTSMYLCASSLVGSGSQSEQYFGPGTRLTVT.

V gene TRBV27 combines with J gene TRBJ1-2; TRBD1 agrees at 7 bases. Unmatched junction bases numbered 7, after V lost 6 bases and J lost 6 bases. Germline values: CDR1 MNHEY, CDR2 SMNVEV (reference sequence). This CDR3 comprises 13 residues. In nucleotides, the CDR3 is TGTGCCAGCAGCCGAATCGGACAGGATGGCTACACCTTC. Encoded protein: CASSRIGQDGYTF.

This rearrangement joins TRBV20-1 to TRBJ2-5; the D is unclear. V gave up 3 bases and J gave up 3 bases, with 5 bases separating them. CDR3 length: 11 amino acids. CDR1 is DFQATT, CDR2 SNEGSKA, per germline (reference sequence). The CDR3 region is CSASPEETQYF. The DNA for the CDR3 is TGCAGTGCTAGCCCAGAAGAGACCCAGTACTTC.

The CDR3 reads CASSYRQGGLRGYTF. CDR3 DNA sequence: TGTGCCAGCAGTTACAGGCAGGGGGGTTTGCGAGGCTACACCTTC. The V and J genes are TRBV6-5 and TRBJ1-2, with 7 bases lining up with TRBD1. The CDR3 has 15 residues. CDR1 is MNHEY, CDR2 SVGAGI, per germline. Trimming took 2 bases from V and 8 from J; bases not matched to a gene: 11.

The chain couples TRBV6-5 to TRBJ1-5, with 7 bases fitting TRBD1. The CDR3 covers 16 residues. The trim removed 3 bases at V and 4 bases at J, leaving 9 bases unmatched. The germline V gene has CDR1 MNHEY and CDR2 SVGAGI. CDR3 DNA: TGTGCCAGCAGTTATTCTAGACAGGGCGGGAATCAGCCCCAGCATTTT. Protein sequence: CASSYSRQGGNQPQHF.

The chain couples TRBV18 to TRBJ1-1, with D possibly being TRBD1 (5 bases). The CDR3 extends over 12 amino acids. Germline V gene sequence: CDR1 KGHSH, CDR2 LQKENI. Trimming took off 6 bases at V and 5 bases at J, with 10 bases between the two ends. The CDR3 loop is CASSAQGTEAFF. DNA for the CDR3: TGTGCCAGCTCTGCGCAGGGAACTGAAGCTTTCTTT.

This chain joins TRBV18 and TRBJ1-1; weak D call: TRBD1 (6 bases). CDR1 is KGHSH and CDR2 is LQKENI in the germline V gene. This CDR3 has 16 residues. Trimming took off 5 bases at V and 1 base at J, with 17 bases between the two ends. CDR3 amino acids: CASSFSSGGPNTEAFF. The CDR3 nucleotides read TGTGCCAGCTCATTCTCAAGTGGGGGCCCGAACACTGAAGCTTTCTTT.

The gene calls are TRBV30 and TRBJ2-7; 9 positions match TRBD1. The germline CDR1 and CDR2 sequences are GTSNPN and SVGIG (reference sequence). The CDR3 is made up of 15 amino acids. Trimming removed 0 bases from V and 4 bases from J; junction bases left unmatched: 7. The CDR3 nucleotides read TGTGCCTGGAGTGTACTGGGACAGGGATCTTACGAGCAGTACTTC. Its translation: CAWSVLGQGSYEQYF.

The V and J genes are TRBV9 and TRBJ2-2, with TRBD2 matching over 10 bases. The CDR3 contains 17 residues. Germline V gene sequence: CDR1 SGDLS, CDR2 YYNGEE. After removal of 1 base from V and 4 bases from J, the junction contained 7 bases not matched to a gene. The CDR3 reads CASSVPLAGVATGELFF. The CDR3 nucleotides read TGTGCCAGCAGCGTACCCCTAGCGGGAGTGGCCACCGGGGAGCTGTTTTTT.

This clone was seen a handful of times. This chain links TRBV11-2 with TRBJ1-5; 7 positions match TRBD1. Germline trimming cut 3 bases from V and 2 bases from J; bases unmatched to any gene: 7. The germline V gene has CDR1 SGHAT and CDR2 FQNNGV. The CDR3 has 16 residues. Here the CDR3 reads CASSLGTADGNQPQHF. Written as DNA, the CDR3 is TGTGCCAGCAGCTTGGGGACAGCGGATGGCAATCAGCCCCAGCATTTT.

This chain links TRBV5-1 with TRBJ1-1; 7 positions agree with TRBD1. The CDR3 is made up of 16 amino acids. The germline V gene encodes CDR1 SGHRS and CDR2 YFSETQ. Trimming at V came to 1 base and at J to 5 bases, leaving 11 bases not matched to a gene. The CDR3 protein is CASSLQAGGRLTEAFF. The CDR3 coding sequence is TGCGCCAGCAGCTTGCAGGCAGGGGGTAGGTTAACTGAAGCTTTCTTT.

This clone has a handful of counts. The chain combines TRBV7-9 with TRBJ2-2; 8 nucleotides line up with TRBD2. The germline CDR1 and CDR2 sequences are SEHNR and FQNEAQ (reference sequence). The CDR3 has 14 amino acids. V gave up 4 bases and J gave up 6 bases; unmatched junction bases: 4. CDR3 residues: CASSSTGGPGELFF. The DNA of the CDR3 is TGTGCCAGCAGCTCCACGGGGGGGCCCGGGGAGCTGTTTTTT.

The chain couples TRBV28 to TRBJ2-7, with D perhaps TRBD2 (6 bases). Germline V gene sequence: CDR1 MDHEN, CDR2 SYDVKM. The V end lost 3 bases, the J end lost 7 bases, and 19 bases lay between the germline ends. This CDR3 has 15 residues. The CDR3 DNA reads TGTGCCAGCAGTTTTCCTTTTAGCGGAGGAGGGGAGCAGTACTTC. As protein: CASSFPFSGGGEQYF.

This clone was seen once. The chain combines TRBV5-1 with TRBJ2-5; 10 bases fit TRBD1. Trimming cost V 3 bases and J 5 bases; bases outside gene matches: 10. This CDR3 is 16 amino acids long. Per the germline V gene, CDR1 is SGHRS and CDR2 is YFSETQ. The CDR3 coding sequence is TGCGCCAGCAGCTCCGGGGACAGGGGAAGAGGGGAGACCCAGTACTTC. This codes for CASSSGDRGRGETQYF. The full variable domain, its missing parts supplied by reference TRBV5-1 and TRBJ2-5, is KAGVTQTPRYLIKTRGQQVTLSCSPISGHRSVSWYQQTPGQGLQFLFEYFSETQRNKGNFPGRFSGRQFSNSRSEMNVSTLELGDSALYLCASSSGDRGRGETQYFGPGTRLLVL.

In this sample, this clone turned up a few times. The J gene is TRBJ2-7, the V gene TRBV12-1; the table gives TRBD1 as D, unverified against the DNA. TRBV12-1 is a recognized pseudogene. This CDR3 has 14 amino acids. CDR3 residues: CASSFDRGTYEQYF. The CDR3 DNA follows: TGTGCCAGCAGCTTTGATAGGGGGACCTACGAGCAGTACTTC.